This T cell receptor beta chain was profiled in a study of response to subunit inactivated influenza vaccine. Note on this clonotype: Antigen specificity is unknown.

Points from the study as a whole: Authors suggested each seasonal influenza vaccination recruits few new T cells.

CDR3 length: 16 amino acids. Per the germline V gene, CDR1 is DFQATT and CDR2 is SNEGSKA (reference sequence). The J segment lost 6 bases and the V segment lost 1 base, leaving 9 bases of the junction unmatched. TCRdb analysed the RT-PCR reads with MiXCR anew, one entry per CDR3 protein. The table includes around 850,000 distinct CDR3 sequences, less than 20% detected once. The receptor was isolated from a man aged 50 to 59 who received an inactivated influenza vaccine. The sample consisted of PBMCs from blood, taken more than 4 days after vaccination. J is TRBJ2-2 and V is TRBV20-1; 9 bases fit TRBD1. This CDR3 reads CSARAGTGLDAGELFF. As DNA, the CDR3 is TGCAGTGCTAGAGCCGGGACAGGGCTCGATGCCGGGGAGCTGTTTTTT.